Shown below are 2 T cell receptor beta chains from a single sample sequenced in a study of T cells in localized non-small cell lung cancer. The data were produced by immunoSEQ multiplex PCR, yet TCRdb's version contains in-frame clones alone and is incomplete. The data show more than 70,000 clones, almost 85% seen once. The source was peripheral blood, collected before any cancer treatment. All receptors derive from a man between 40 and 70 years old with stage I lung adenocarcinoma.

This clone occurred once. The V gene is TRBV4-3, the J gene TRBJ2-3; 7 bases line up with TRBD2. The length of the CDR3 is 15 residues. Unmatched junction bases numbered 4, after V lost 2 bases and J lost 2 bases. Germline V CDR1 and CDR2: LGHNA, YSLEER. The CDR3 protein is CASSQHRLATDTQYF. The CDR3 nucleotides are TGCGCCAGCAGCCAACATAGACTAGCCACAGATACGCAGTATTTT.

As DNA, the CDR3 is TGTGCCAGCAGTATGGGTGGGTGGGCCAACGTCCTGACTTTC. Protein product: CASSMGGWANVLTF. This sequence joins TRBV5-6 and TRBJ2-6; no clear D. The germline V gene has CDR1 SGHDT and CDR2 YYEEEE. The CDR3 contains 14 residues. Trimming removed 5 bases at V and 5 bases at J, with 11 bases between.